Below, 24 T cell receptor beta chains from the same sample are listed, as sequenced in a study of control samples from healthy donors and cancer patients. Using immunoSEQ multiplex PCR, the repertoire was profiled, and TCRdb retains in-frame clones only, with some absent. The table records 400,000 to 500,000 clones, around 90% of them present only once. The sample was PBMCs. These receptors originate from a man aged 35-49 years with head and neck cancer.

This clone has just one count. The J gene is TRBJ1-3, the V gene TRBV5-6; D not certain. The V end lost 0 bases, the J end lost 0 bases, and 7 bases lay between the germline ends. This CDR3 region has 15 residues. CDR1 is SGHDT and CDR2 is YYEEEE in the germline V gene. The CDR3 DNA reads as TGTGCCAGCAGCTTGGGCAGCTACTCTGGAAACACCATATATTTT. Residues: CASSLGSYSGNTIYF.

V gene TRBV7-9 combines with J gene TRBJ1-2; D gene unclear. The CDR3 is 12 residues long. CDR1 is SEHNR, CDR2 FQNEAQ, per germline (reference sequence). Trimming left V 4 bases short and J 6 bases short, with 9 bases between. The CDR3 loop reads CASSSDVDGYTF. The CDR3 DNA sequence: TGTGCCAGCAGCTCCGATGTCGATGGCTACACCTTC.

V gene TRBV3-1 (or the pseudogene TRBV3-2) combines with J gene TRBJ2-5; the D call may be TRBD1 or TRBD2 (5 bases each). V was pared by 1 base and J by 3 bases, with 12 bases between. The CDR3 is 15 amino acids. Germline values: CDR1 LGHDT, CDR2 YNNKEL (reference sequence). The CDR3 DNA follows: TGTGCCAGCAGCCAAGTGTCGGGGCTGGAAGAGACCCAGTACTTC. Amino acids: CASSQVSGLEETQYF.

The rearrangement joins TRBV30 to TRBJ1-5; tentatively, D is TRBD1 (6 bases). Germline V gives CDR1 GTSNPN, CDR2 SVGIG (reference sequence). Trimming left V 2 bases short and J 3 bases short, with 20 bases between. The CDR3 contains 17 residues. This CDR3 is CAWSKGGNGGTNQPQHF. CDR3 nucleotide sequence: TGTGCCTGGAGTAAGGGGGGAAACGGTGGGACCAATCAGCCCCAGCATTTT.

The chain is built from TRBV28 and TRBJ1-5; TRBD1 matches 10 bases. V lost 3 bases to trimming and J lost 7 bases; unmatched junction nucleotides: 6. Looked up from germline, CDR1 is MDHEN and CDR2 is SYDVKM. The CDR3 is made up of 15 amino acids. The CDR3 loop is CASSLRTGGRQPQHF. CDR3 sequence (DNA): TGTGCCAGCAGTTTGAGGACAGGGGGGCGCCAGCCCCAGCATTTT.

This chain connects TRBV7-9 to TRBJ1-5; the match to TRBD1 covers 7 bases. Germline V CDR1 and CDR2: SEHNR, FQNEAQ (reference sequence). Losses at the gene ends were 5 bases for V and 6 bases for J; bases not matched to a gene: 4. The CDR3 has 13 amino acids. CDR3 in DNA: TGTGCCAGCAGCCCTCGACAGGGTCAGCCCCAGCATTTT. It is translated as CASSPRQGQPQHF.

This sequence joins TRBV30 and TRBJ2-7, with 8 bases matching TRBD1. The CDR3 consists of 13 residues. Trimming cost V 2 bases and J 3 bases; bases outside gene matches: 3. The germline CDR1 and CDR2 sequences are GTSNPN and SVGIG (reference sequence). The CDR3 loop is CAWSRTGNYEQYF. CDR3 coding DNA: TGTGCCTGGAGTAGGACAGGGAACTACGAGCAGTACTTC.

V and J are TRBV6-5 and TRBJ2-4; D may be TRBD1 (7 bases). The germline V and J ends were trimmed by 7 bases and 9 bases, with 22 bases remaining between them. The CDR3 extends over 15 amino acids. Germline lookup yields CDR1 MNHEY and CDR2 SVGAGI. The CDR3 DNA sequence: TGTGCCAGCACTGTTCTGGAGGGGGCTAGGGTCATTCAGTACTTC. This encodes CASTVLEGARVIQYF.

The J gene is TRBJ2-7, the V gene TRBV6-2 or TRBV6-3, with D perhaps being TRBD1 or TRBD2 (5 bases each). The germline CDR1 and CDR2 sequences are MNHEY and SVGEGT. This CDR3 has 16 amino acids. V lost 2 bases and J lost 6, with 20 bases in between. CDR3 region: CASSYGGTARIPEQYF. The CDR3 nucleotides are TGTGCCAGCAGTTACGGGGGTACCGCAAGGATACCCGAGCAGTACTTC.

The V call is TRBV18, the J call TRBJ1-5; D unclear. The CDR3 is 15 residues long. Trimming shortened V by 3 bases and J by 1 base, and 10 bases separated the two germline ends. Germline assignment: CDR1 KGHSH and CDR2 LQKENI. CDR3 loop: CASSPSGRSNQPQHF. CDR3 in DNA: TGTGCCAGCTCACCCTCCGGACGGAGCAATCAGCCCCAGCATTTT.

The rearrangement uses TRBV28 and TRBJ2-6; TRBD2 is a possible D gene (6 bases). This CDR3 has 16 amino acids. Germline-derived CDR1 and CDR2 are MDHEN and SYDVKM. Trimming took off 6 bases at V and 0 bases at J, with 12 bases between the two ends. The DNA for the CDR3 is TGTGCCAGCAGCCTCGGGGGAATCTCTGGGGCCAACGTCCTGACTTTC. Translating it yields CASSLGGISGANVLTF.

The chain recombines TRBV2 with TRBJ1-3; no clear D gene. Per the germline V gene, CDR1 is SNHLY and CDR2 is FYNNEI. The V and J ends lost 1 base and 0 bases respectively, with 10 bases between them. The CDR3 spans 16 residues. The chain's CDR3 is CASSEVRAHSGNTIYF. For the CDR3, the DNA is TGTGCCAGCAGTGAAGTGAGGGCCCACTCTGGAAACACCATATATTTT.

The sample holds one count of this clone. Within the sample, other DNA sequences also encode this same CDR3. The rearrangement uses TRBV29-1 and TRBJ1-1; D might be TRBD1 (6 bases). Germline V gives CDR1 SQVTM, CDR2 ANQGSEA. The CDR3 sequence is 13 residues long. The V gene lost 3 bases and the J gene lost 0 bases, with 8 bases spanning the gap. CDR3 in amino acids: CSVDRGLNTEAFF. Written as DNA, the CDR3 is TGCAGCGTTGACAGGGGCCTGAACACTGAAGCTTTCTTT.

The chain recombines TRBV16 with TRBJ2-3; D possibly matches TRBD1 or TRBD2 (5 bases each). The CDR3 totals 15 residues. In germline, CDR1 is KGHSY, CDR2 FQNENV. V dropped 2 bases and J dropped 8 bases, with 17 bases sitting between them. CDR3 DNA: TGTGCCAGCAGCCAAAGAAGGGACGCCCGGGCTACGCAGTATTTT. Protein: CASSQRRDARATQYF.

J is TRBJ1-1 and V is TRBV29-1; 8 nucleotides match TRBD1. The CDR3 runs to 14 residues. The trim removed 7 bases at V and 1 base at J, leaving 8 bases unmatched. CDR1 SQVTM and CDR2 ANQGSEA come from the germline V gene. In DNA form, the CDR3 reads TGCAGCGCCACGACAGGGGCGGGGAACACTGAAGCTTTCTTT. It specifies CSATTGAGNTEAFF.

The rearrangement joins TRBV5-6 to TRBJ2-7; no reliable D call. The V gene's germline CDR1 is SGHDT and CDR2 YYEEEE. The CDR3 runs to 16 residues. Trimming took 0 bases from V and 4 from J, leaving 17 bases between them. The CDR3 loop reads CASSLASGYGVYEQYF. CDR3 in DNA: TGTGCCAGCAGCTTGGCCTCGGGTTATGGCGTGTACGAGCAGTACTTC. Based on the CDR3 plus reference TRBV5-6 and TRBJ2-7, the full variable domain is DAGVTQSPTHLIKTRGQQVTLRCSPKSGHDTVSWYQQALGQGPQFIFQYYEEEERQRGNFPDRFSGHQFPNYSSELNVNALLLGDSALYLCASSLASGYGVYEQYFGPGTRLTVT.

The chain carries TRBV28 and TRBJ1-3, with 12 bases identical to TRBD1. Germline V CDR1 and CDR2: MDHEN, SYDVKM. V shed 9 bases, J shed 4 bases, and the junction held 10 bases outside the gene matches. The CDR3 is 16 amino acids. CDR3: CASHRDRGRQGNTIYF. CDR3 nucleotides: TGTGCCAGTCACCGGGACAGGGGGCGGCAGGGAAACACCATATATTTT.

The chain joins TRBV10-3 to TRBJ2-7, with a weak D call TRBD1 (6 bases). V shed 4 bases and J shed 4 bases, with 11 bases lying between them. This CDR3 is built from 13 residues. From germline, CDR1 is ENHRY and CDR2 SYGVKD. In nucleotides, the CDR3 is TGTGCCATCAGTGGCGCAGGGGAGTACGAGCAGTACTTC. It specifies CAISGAGEYEQYF.

The rearrangement uses TRBV16 and TRBJ2-7; TRBD1 aligns across 9 bases. The CDR3 totals 15 residues. V dropped 2 bases and J dropped 6; count of bases not matched to a gene: 8. Germline lookup yields CDR1 KGHSY and CDR2 FQNENV. CDR3 in DNA: TGTGCCAGCAGCCAAGCCGGGACAGGGCCCGCCGAGCAGTACTTC. This translates into CASSQAGTGPAEQYF.

The chain recombines TRBV10-3 with TRBJ1-1; no definite D call. This CDR3 has 14 amino acids. Germline V gene data show CDR1 as ENHRY and CDR2 as SYGVKD. V was shortened by 6 bases and J by 0 bases, with 11 bases between the two germline ends. The CDR3, as DNA: TGTGCCATCAGGGGGAGGAGGATGAACACTGAAGCTTTCTTT. Its translation is CAIRGRRMNTEAFF.

V usage is TRBV24-1 and J usage is TRBJ2-2; no clear D gene. The CDR3 is made up of 15 amino acids. V was clipped by 0 bases and J by 10 bases, with 14 bases between them. Germline lookup yields CDR1 KGHDR and CDR2 SFDVKD. The CDR3 coding sequence is TGTGCCACCAGTGATTTGGGGCATCAACTCGAGGAGCTGTTTTTT. It encodes CATSDLGHQLEELFF.

Regarding this clone: The sample carries other DNA sequences with the same CDR3. The chain is built from TRBV27 and TRBJ2-7, with D perhaps matching TRBD1 (7 bases). Per the germline V gene, CDR1 is MNHEY and CDR2 is SMNVEV (reference sequence). Trimming removed 5 bases from V and 2 bases from J, with 10 bases in between. This CDR3 is built from 13 residues. The CDR3 region is CASSPRGAYEQYF. The CDR3 nucleotides are TGTGCCAGCAGTCCCAGGGGGGCCTACGAGCAGTACTTC.

J is TRBJ2-1 and V is TRBV5-1, with TRBD2 identical over 14 bases. The V gene end was trimmed by 5 bases and the J gene end by 2 bases; junction bases not matched to a gene: 3. CDR3 length: 16 residues. CDR1 and CDR2 from the germline V gene are SGHRS and YFSETQ. Here the CDR3 reads CASSGTSGRPYNEQFF. The CDR3 DNA reads TGCGCCAGCAGTGGGACTAGCGGGAGACCCTACAATGAGCAGTTCTTC.

A word on this clone: Compared with germline, one end of the junction differs, possibly owing to a read error. The chain has TRBV7-7 and TRBJ2-5; D might be TRBD2 (5 bases). The CDR3 has 14 amino acids. The germline V gene encodes CDR1 SSHAT and CDR2 FNYEAQ (reference sequence). The CDR3 DNA is TGTGCTAGCAGCTTATTGGGCAGAGGGGAGACCCAGTACTTC. This encodes CASSLLGRGETQYF.